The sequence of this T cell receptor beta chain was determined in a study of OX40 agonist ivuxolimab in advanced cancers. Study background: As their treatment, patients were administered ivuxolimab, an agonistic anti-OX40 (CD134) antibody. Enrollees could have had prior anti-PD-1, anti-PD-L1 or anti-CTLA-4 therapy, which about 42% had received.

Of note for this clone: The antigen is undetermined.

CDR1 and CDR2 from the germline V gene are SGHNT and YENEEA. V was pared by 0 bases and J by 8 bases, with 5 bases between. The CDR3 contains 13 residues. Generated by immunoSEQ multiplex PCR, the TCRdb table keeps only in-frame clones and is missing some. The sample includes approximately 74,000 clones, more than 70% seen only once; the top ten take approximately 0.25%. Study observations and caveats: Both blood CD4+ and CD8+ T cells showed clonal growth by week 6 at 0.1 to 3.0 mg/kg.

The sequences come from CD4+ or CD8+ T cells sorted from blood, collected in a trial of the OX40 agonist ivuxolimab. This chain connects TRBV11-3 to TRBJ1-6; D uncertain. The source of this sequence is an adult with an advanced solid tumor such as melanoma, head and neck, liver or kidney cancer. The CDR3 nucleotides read TGTGCCAGCAGCTTAGATCCGGATTCACCCCTCCACTTT. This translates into CASSLDPDSPLHF.